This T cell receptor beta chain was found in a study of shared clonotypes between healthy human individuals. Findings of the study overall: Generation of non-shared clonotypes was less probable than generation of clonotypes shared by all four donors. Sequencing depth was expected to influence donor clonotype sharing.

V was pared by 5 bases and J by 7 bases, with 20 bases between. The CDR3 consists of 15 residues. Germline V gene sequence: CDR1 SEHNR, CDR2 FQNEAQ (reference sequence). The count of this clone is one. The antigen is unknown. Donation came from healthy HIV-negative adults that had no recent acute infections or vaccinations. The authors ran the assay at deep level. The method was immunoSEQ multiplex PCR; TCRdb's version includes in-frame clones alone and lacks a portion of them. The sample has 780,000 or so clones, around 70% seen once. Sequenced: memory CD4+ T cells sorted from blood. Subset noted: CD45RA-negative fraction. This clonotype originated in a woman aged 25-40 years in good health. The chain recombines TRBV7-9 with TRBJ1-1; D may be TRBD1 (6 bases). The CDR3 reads CASSPYSGTRDEAFF. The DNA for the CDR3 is TGTGCCAGCAGCCCATACTCCGGGACAAGAGATGAAGCTTTCTTT. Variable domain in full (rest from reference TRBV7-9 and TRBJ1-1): DTGVSQNPRHKITKRGQNVTFRCDPISEHNRLYWYRQTLGQGPEFLTYFQNEAQLEKSRLLSDRFSAERPKGSFSTLEIQRTEQGDSAMYLCASSPYSGTRDEAFFGQGTRLTVV.